This T cell receptor (beta chain) is from a study of shared clonotypes between healthy human individuals. Findings and limits, study-wide: Sorted-subset sequencing, rarefaction showed, was incomplete despite large depth. Non-shared clonotypes displayed generation probabilities falling below those of clonotypes present in all four donors. Clonotypes that were shared across a handful of donors made up approximately 5.1% of naive CD4 clonotypes.

Germline V gives CDR1 SGHAT, CDR2 FQNNGV. V lost 3 bases to trimming and J lost 2 bases; unmatched junction nucleotides: 4. This CDR3 is 15 amino acids long. Naive CD8 cells, CD45RO-negative and positively selected for CCR7, excluded terminally differentiated effector memory CD45RA+ cells. There were only Caucasian adults among the donors, and all lived in Nashville, Tennessee. Details on this clone: The antigen remains undetermined.

Here immunoSEQ multiplex PCR was the method, and the copy in TCRdb shows in-frame clones only, minus some. The repertoire consists of around 1.9 million clones, with approximately 94% occurring once and the leading ten covering 1.7%. The V call is TRBV11-2, the J call TRBJ2-7, with 10 nucleotides matching TRBD2. The sequenced sample consisted of naive CD8+ T cells from PBMCs. The TCR comes from a man between 18 and 35 years old in good health. Some clones in this sample may be carry-over from other donors' samples. CDR3 nucleotides: TGTGCCAGCAGCTTCAATAGCGGGGGGACCTACGAGCAGTACTTC. Translating gives CASSFNSGGTYEQYF.